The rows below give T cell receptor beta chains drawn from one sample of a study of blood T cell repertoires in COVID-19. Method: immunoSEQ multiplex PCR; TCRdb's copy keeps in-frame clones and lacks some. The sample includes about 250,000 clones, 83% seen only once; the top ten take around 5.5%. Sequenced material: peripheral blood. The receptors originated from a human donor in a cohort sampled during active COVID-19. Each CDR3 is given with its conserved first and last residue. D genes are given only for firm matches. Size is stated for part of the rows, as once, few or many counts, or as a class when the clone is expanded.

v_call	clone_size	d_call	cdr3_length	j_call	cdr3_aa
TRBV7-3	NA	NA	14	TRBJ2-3	CASSLRGGADTQYF
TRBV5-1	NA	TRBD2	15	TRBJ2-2	CASSPDGLAGGELFF
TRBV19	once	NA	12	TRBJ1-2	CASKGVYYGYTF
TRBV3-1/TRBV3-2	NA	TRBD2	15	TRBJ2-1	CASSQGGSSYNEQFF
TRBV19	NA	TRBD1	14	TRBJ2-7	CASSTRQGAREQYF
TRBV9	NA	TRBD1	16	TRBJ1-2	CASSAPQGGQIYGYTF
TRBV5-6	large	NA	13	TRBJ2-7	CASSFYGDYEQYF
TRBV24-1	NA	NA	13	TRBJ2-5	CATSDVSQETQYF
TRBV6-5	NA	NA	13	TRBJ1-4	CASSQTGPEKLFF
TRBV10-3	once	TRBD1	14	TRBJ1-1	CAITLGQGNTEAFF
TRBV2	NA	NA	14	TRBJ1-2	CASSEAKGVGGYTF
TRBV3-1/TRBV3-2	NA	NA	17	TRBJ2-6	CASSQRSGFSGANVLTF
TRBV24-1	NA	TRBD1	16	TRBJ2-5	CATSDWGRRTGETQYF
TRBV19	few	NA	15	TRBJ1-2	CASSGAGERSYGYTF
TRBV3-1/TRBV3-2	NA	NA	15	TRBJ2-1	CASSRRRSSYNEQFF
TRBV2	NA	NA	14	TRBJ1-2	CASSEETYGYGYTF
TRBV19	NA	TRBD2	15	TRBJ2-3	CASSTSGSPPDTQYF
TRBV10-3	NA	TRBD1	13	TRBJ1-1	CAIRTGVATEAFF
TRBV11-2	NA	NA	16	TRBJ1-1	CASSLEGSGSRTEAFF